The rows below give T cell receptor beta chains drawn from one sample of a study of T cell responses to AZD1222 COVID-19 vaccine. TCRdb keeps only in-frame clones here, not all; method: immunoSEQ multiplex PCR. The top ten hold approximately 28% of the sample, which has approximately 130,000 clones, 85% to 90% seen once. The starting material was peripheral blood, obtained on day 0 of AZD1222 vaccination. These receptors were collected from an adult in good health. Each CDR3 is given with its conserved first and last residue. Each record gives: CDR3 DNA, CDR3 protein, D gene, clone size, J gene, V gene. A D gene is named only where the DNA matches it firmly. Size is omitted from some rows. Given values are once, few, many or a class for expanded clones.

CDR3 DNA: TGTGCCAGCAGCGTAAGCCAGGGAGGGCAGCCCCAGCATTTT
CDR3 protein: CASSVSQGGQPQHF
D gene: .
clone size: .
J gene: TRBJ1-5
V gene: TRBV9

CDR3 DNA: TGTGCCAGCACTACGGGGTTGGCGGGCGAGCAGTTCTTC
CDR3 protein: CASTTGLAGEQFF
D gene: .
clone size: .
J gene: TRBJ2-1
V gene: TRBV6-6

CDR3 DNA: TGTGCCAGCAGCCAAAATATGTCTCCCAATGAAAAACTGTTTTTT
CDR3 protein: CASSQNMSPNEKLFF
D gene: .
clone size: .
J gene: TRBJ1-4
V gene: TRBV3-1/TRBV3-2

CDR3 DNA: TGTGCCAGCACGGCGGGAGGGCAAGATACGCAGTATTTT
CDR3 protein: CASTAGGQDTQYF
D gene: TRBD2
clone size: .
J gene: TRBJ2-3
V gene: TRBV27

CDR3 DNA: TGTGCCAGCACCAGGGGTCGGGGCTATGGCTACACCTTC
CDR3 protein: CASTRGRGYGYTF
D gene: .
clone size: .
J gene: TRBJ1-2
V gene: TRBV7-9

CDR3 DNA: TGTGCCAGCAGCCAAACCGGGACAAATAATTCACCCCTCCACTTT
CDR3 protein: CASSQTGTNNSPLHF
D gene: .
clone size: few
J gene: TRBJ1-6
V gene: TRBV7-9

CDR3 DNA: TGCGCCAGCAGCCAAGACCTCAATCAGCCCCAGCATTTT
CDR3 protein: CASSQDLNQPQHF
D gene: .
clone size: .
J gene: TRBJ1-5
V gene: TRBV4-3

CDR3 DNA: TGCGCCAGCAGCCAAACGGGACTTCCAAGCTCCTACGAGCAGTACTTC
CDR3 protein: CASSQTGLPSSYEQYF
D gene: .
clone size: .
J gene: TRBJ2-7
V gene: TRBV4-3

CDR3 DNA: TGCGCCAGCAGCTCTATGGGACTAGCGACAAATGAGCAGTTCTTC
CDR3 protein: CASSSMGLATNEQFF
D gene: TRBD2
clone size: .
J gene: TRBJ2-1
V gene: TRBV5-1

CDR3 DNA: TGTGCCAGCAGTGAACCCCTGGACAGGGGGCTCGACGAGCAGTACTTC
CDR3 protein: CASSEPLDRGLDEQYF
D gene: TRBD1
clone size: .
J gene: TRBJ2-7
V gene: TRBV6-1

CDR3 DNA: TGTGCTAGTGGTTTGGTATTTAGCAATCAGCCCCAGCATTTT
CDR3 protein: CASGLVFSNQPQHF
D gene: .
clone size: .
J gene: TRBJ1-5
V gene: TRBV12-5

CDR3 DNA: TGCGCCAGCAGCTATACCTCCGGGACAGGGGGCACTGAAGCTTTCTTT
CDR3 protein: CASSYTSGTGGTEAFF
D gene: TRBD1
clone size: .
J gene: TRBJ1-1
V gene: TRBV5-1

CDR3 DNA: TGTGCCAGCAGTTACTCGAGCGGGGGTCAGCCCCAGCATTTT
CDR3 protein: CASSYSSGGQPQHF
D gene: .
clone size: .
J gene: TRBJ1-5
V gene: TRBV6-5

CDR3 DNA: TGTGCCCGCAGCTGGGGTGGGGGGTTAGCCAAAAACATTCAGTACTTC
CDR3 protein: CARSWGGGLAKNIQYF
D gene: .
clone size: once
J gene: TRBJ2-4
V gene: TRBV5-6

CDR3 DNA: TGTGCAAGTCGCTGGCGGGACTGCGAAGAACCAGAGACCCAGTACTTC
CDR3 protein: CASRWRDCEEPETQYF
D gene: .
clone size: .
J gene: TRBJ2-5
V gene: TRBV12-2

CDR3 DNA: TGTGCCAGCAGCTTGCGCCTGGTTTACAACAATGAGCAGTTCTTC
CDR3 protein: CASSLRLVYNNEQFF
D gene: .
clone size: .
J gene: TRBJ2-1
V gene: TRBV5-6

CDR3 DNA: TGTGCCACCAGTGATTCCGGGGGGTCCTACGAGCAGTACTTC
CDR3 protein: CATSDSGGSYEQYF
D gene: TRBD2
clone size: .
J gene: TRBJ2-7
V gene: TRBV24-1

CDR3 DNA: TGTGCCAGCAGCTTAGGGACTCGTGAGCAGTTCTTC
CDR3 protein: CASSLGTREQFF
D gene: .
clone size: .
J gene: TRBJ2-1
V gene: TRBV11-3

CDR3 DNA: TGTGCCATCCAGATCCGGGGAACCGGGGAGCTGTTTTTT
CDR3 protein: CAIQIRGTGELFF
D gene: .
clone size: .
J gene: TRBJ2-2
V gene: TRBV6-5

CDR3 DNA: TGTGCCATCAGTTCCAACACTCCCGAGACCCAGTACTTC
CDR3 protein: CAISSNTPETQYF
D gene: .
clone size: .
J gene: TRBJ2-5
V gene: TRBV10-3